These T cell receptor beta chains were read from a single sample in a study of blood T cell repertoires in COVID-19. Produced via immunoSEQ multiplex PCR; TCRdb's table is partial and in-frame only. The data contain approximately 98,000 clones, approximately 70% of them singletons. The specimen sequenced was peripheral blood. The receptors shown here come from a woman in her 40s with acute or convalescent COVID-19. Each CDR3 is given with its conserved first and last residue. The D gene is left open where the match is weak. Clone size, where shown, is once, few, many, or a class for clones that have expanded.

J gene | V gene | clone size | D gene | CDR3 DNA | CDR3 protein
TRBJ1-2 | TRBV5-1 | - | - | TGCGCCAGCAGCTCGGCCTCGGGACAAATCTATGGCTACACCTTC | CASSSASGQIYGYTF
TRBJ1-1 | TRBV15 | once | - | TGTGCCACCAGCAGAGGACAGGAAAACACTGAAGCTTTCTTT | CATSRGQENTEAFF
TRBJ2-2 | TRBV9 | - | - | TGTGCCAGCAGCGTCCGGGGGTTGAACACCGGGGAGCTGTTTTTT | CASSVRGLNTGELFF
TRBJ1-4 | TRBV2 | - | - | TGTGCCAGCAGTTCCACTGAGGCAAATTCGGGAAAACTGTTTTTT | CASSSTEANSGKLFF
TRBJ2-3 | TRBV19 | - | - | TGTGCCAGTAGTGAGGGTGGGGCAGATACGCAGTATTTT | CASSEGGADTQYF
TRBJ2-6 | TRBV28 | - | - | TGTGCCAGCAAAGGGACTCACTCTGGGGCCAACGTCCTGACTTTC | CASKGTHSGANVLTF
TRBJ2-5 | TRBV9 | - | - | TGTGCCAGCAGCGTAGGCCCGGGGTTCCAAGAGACCCAGTACTTC | CASSVGPGFQETQYF
TRBJ2-2 | TRBV6-5 | - | TRBD2 | TGTGCCAGCAGTCGCGGGACTAGCGGGGGCGGGGAGCTGTTTTTT | CASSRGTSGGGELFF
TRBJ2-3 | TRBV3-1/TRBV3-2 | once | TRBD2 | TGTGCCAGCCACCCCGGGGGGGGTAACACAGATACGCAGTATTTT | CASHPGGGNTDTQYF
TRBJ1-2 | TRBV3-1/TRBV3-2 | once | TRBD1 | TGTGCCAGCAGCCCTAATCCGGGACAGGGAACTGGCTATGGCTACACCTTC | CASSPNPGQGTGYGYTF
TRBJ2-1 | TRBV7-2 | - | TRBD2 | TGTGCCAGCAGCTTCGGACTAGCGGGGAGTCGGGTCTTC | CASSFGLAGSRVF
TRBJ2-6 | TRBV2 | - | - | TGTGCCAGCAGCCGACAGTCAATCTCTGGGGCCAACGTCCTGACTTTC | CASSRQSISGANVLTF
TRBJ1-1 | TRBV28 | - | TRBD1 | TGTGCCAGCAGCCGTCCCGGACAGGGACCGAACACTGAAGCTTTCTTT | CASSRPGQGPNTEAFF
TRBJ1-1 | TRBV7-8 | - | - | TGTGCCAGCAGCTCGGGACATTTGAACACTGAAGCTTTCTTT | CASSSGHLNTEAFF
TRBJ2-7 | TRBV10-2 | - | - | TGCGCCAGCAGTGAAGGTCCCGGGCGGGGCCCGCCCGAGCAGTACTTC | CASSEGPGRGPPEQYF
TRBJ1-5 | TRBV12-5 | - | - | TGTGCTAGTGGTTTGCAGGATCAGCCCCAGCATTTT | CASGLQDQPQHF
TRBJ1-2 | TRBV5-6 | - | - | TGTGCCAGCAGCACTGGGGGCAGGGTAAACGGCTACACCTTC | CASSTGGRVNGYTF
TRBJ2-1 | TRBV6-5 | - | TRBD2 | TGTGCCAGCAGTTCGCGGGGGAGAAGCAATGAGCAGTTCTTC | CASSSRGRSNEQFF
TRBJ1-1 | TRBV2 | - | - | TGTGCCAGCAGTCAGGGGCCGAACACTGAAGCTTTCTTT | CASSQGPNTEAFF
TRBJ1-4 | TRBV10-3 | - | - | TGTGCCATCAGTGATCTCCAGGGAGGTGAAAAACTGTTTTTT | CAISDLQGGEKLFF
TRBJ2-7 | TRBV6-4 | - | - | TGTGCCAGCAGTGACTCAGGGCGGGGGCCCTACGAGCAGTACTTC | CASSDSGRGPYEQYF
TRBJ2-3 | TRBV30 | - | TRBD2 | TGTGCCTGGCACCTTTGGGGGGGAGGAGATACGCAGTATTTT | CAWHLWGGGDTQYF
TRBJ2-3 | TRBV4-1 | - | TRBD2 | TGCGCCAGCAGCCAAGGGATAGCGGGGGGGCTGGATACGCAGTATTTT | CASSQGIAGGLDTQYF
TRBJ1-1 | TRBV6-5 | - | TRBD1 | TGTGCCAGCAGTTGGGGACAGGGTACTGAAGCTTTCTTT | CASSWGQGTEAFF
TRBJ1-6 | TRBV6-2/TRBV6-3 | - | TRBD1 | TGTGCCAGCAGTTTTTCCATACCGGGACAGAATTCACCCCTCCACTTT | CASSFSIPGQNSPLHF
TRBJ2-5 | TRBV6-5 | - | TRBD2 | TGTGCCAGCAGTTACAGAGGGACTAGCGGGGAGACCCAGTACTTC | CASSYRGTSGETQYF
TRBJ1-3 | TRBV6-5 | - | - | TGTGCCAGCAGGGCCAGCTCTGGAAACACCATATATTTT | CASRASSGNTIYF
TRBJ1-4 | TRBV7-2 | - | - | TGTGCCAGCAATAGGAGGGCGGGCATGGGGGAAAAACTGTTTTTT | CASNRRAGMGEKLFF
TRBJ2-5 | TRBV7-9 | - | TRBD1 | TGTGCCAGCAGCTTTATGAGACAGGGGAGGACCCAGTACTTC | CASSFMRQGRTQYF
TRBJ2-1 | TRBV5-5 | - | TRBD2 | TGTGCCAGCAGCTCTCGACCCCGTAGCGGGGGATTCAATGAGCAGTTCTTC | CASSSRPRSGGFNEQFF
TRBJ2-2 | TRBV5-1 | - | - | TGCGCCAGCAGCTTGGGGCAAACCACCGGGGAGCTGTTTTTT | CASSLGQTTGELFF
TRBJ1-1 | TRBV6-2/TRBV6-3 | once | - | TGTGCCAGCAGTGGGAGACCGGGCCCGCAGGGGACTGAAGCTTTCTTT | CASSGRPGPQGTEAFF
TRBJ1-1 | TRBV29-1 | - | TRBD1 | TGCAGCTTTTCTACAGGGGGTTTCTGGGCTTTCTTT | CSFSTGGFWAFF
TRBJ2-4 | TRBV9 | - | TRBD2 | TGTGCCAGCAGCCCTGACCCGAGACTAGCGGGGGAGCCAACCAAAAACATTCAGTACTTC | CASSPDPRLAGEPTKNIQYF
TRBJ1-3 | TRBV6-5 | - | - | TGTGCCAGCAGTTACTCCGGACTTTCGGGAAACACCATATATTTT | CASSYSGLSGNTIYF
TRBJ1-1 | TRBV5-8 | - | TRBD1 | TGTGCCAGCAACTCCAGGGGGGACACTGAAGCTTTCTTT | CASNSRGDTEAFF
TRBJ1-2 | TRBV6-5 | - | TRBD1 | TGTGCCAGCAGTCTAGGGGGACAGCCGTATGGCTACACCTTC | CASSLGGQPYGYTF
TRBJ1-2 | TRBV29-1 | - | TRBD1 | TGCAGCGCCGGACAGGATAACAGTAGGGGTGGCTACACCTTC | CSAGQDNSRGGYTF
TRBJ1-4 | TRBV5-5 | - | - | TGTGCCAGCGGGGACTCCAAGGCAACTAATGAAAAACTGTTTTTT | CASGDSKATNEKLFF
TRBJ1-1 | TRBV4-1 | - | - | TGCGCCAGCAGCCATAGCGGGGTGGGGATTCCTGAAGCTTTCTTT | CASSHSGVGIPEAFF